Each of the 18 T cell receptor beta chains below was sequenced from the same sample in a study of shared clonotypes between healthy human individuals (TCRdb year 2020). CD8 naive samples consisted of CD45RO-negative cells that were positively selected for CCR7, yielding a CD45RA+CCR7+ population without TemRA cells. The method behind the library was the immunoSEQ multiplex PCR assay. Held by TCRdb, this immuneACCESS table contains in-frame sequences only and omits some clones. Under half of the omission traces to an unresolved V gene where checked; the cause of the rest is unknown. Present in this sample are about 1.9 million clones, over 85% of which were seen just once. Roughly 1.7% of the sample is taken by the ten largest. Sequencing input: naive CD8+ T cells from PBMCs. The cell subset or site label for this specimen denotes: CD45RA+CCR7+. The source of these receptors is a man between 18 and 29 years old in good health. Some clones in this sample may be carry-over from other donors' samples.

The chain recombines TRBV7-6 with TRBJ2-1; TRBD2 matches at 9 bases. The CDR3 sequence is 18 residues long. V gave up 1 base and J gave up 2 bases; unmatched junction bases: 9. In germline, CDR1 is SGHVS, CDR2 FNYEAQ. DNA for the CDR3: TGTGCCAGCAGCTTAGTGCTTGGGGCGGGAGGGCCCTACAATGAGCAGTTCTTC. Translation: CASSLVLGAGGPYNEQFF.

This sequence joins TRBV19 and TRBJ1-2; D perhaps matches TRBD1 (5 bases). The CDR3 totals 15 residues. CDR1 and CDR2 from the germline V gene are LNHDA and SQIVND (reference sequence). V lost 5 bases to trimming and J lost 4 bases, with 17 bases between them. The CDR3 sequence: CASSWRQGGSYGYTF. For the CDR3, the DNA is TGTGCCAGTAGTTGGCGGCAGGGAGGTAGCTATGGCTACACCTTC.

The chain has TRBV5-4 and TRBJ2-7, with D possibly matching TRBD2 (5 bases). V was cut by 3 bases and J by 1 base, with 14 bases left in between. The CDR3 extends over 15 amino acids. Germline lookup yields CDR1 SGHNT and CDR2 YYREEE (reference sequence). In DNA form, the CDR3 reads TGTGCCAGCAGCTCCTGGGAGAACTGGTCCTACGAGCAGTACTTC. Translating it yields CASSSWENWSYEQYF.

The genes are TRBV7-6 and TRBJ2-7; 12 bases fit TRBD2. Germline values: CDR1 SGHVS, CDR2 FNYEAQ. CDR3 size: 15 residues. J was trimmed by 6 bases and V by 2 bases; bases with no gene match: 5. The CDR3 DNA sequence: TGTGCCAGCAGCTTACTGACTAGCGGGAGCGGCGAGCAGTACTTC. Its translation: CASSLLTSGSGEQYF. Drawing the rest from reference TRBV7-6 and TRBJ2-7, the complete variable domain is GAGVSQSPRYKVTKRGQDVALRCDPISGHVSLYWYRQALGQGPEFLTYFNYEAQQDKSGLPNDRFSAERPEGSISTLTIQRTEQRDSAMYRCASSLLTSGSGEQYFGPGTRLTVT.

This sequence joins TRBV7-9 and TRBJ1-2; D is possibly TRBD1 (6 bases). The CDR3 is made up of 14 amino acids. CDR1 and CDR2 from the germline V gene are SEHNR and FQNEAQ (reference sequence). Trimming took off 6 bases at V and 6 bases at J, with 17 bases between the two ends. CDR3 residues: CASSRGAGFDGYTF. The CDR3, as DNA: TGTGCCAGCAGTCGGGGGGCAGGGTTCGATGGCTACACCTTC.

Of note for this clone: The identical CDR3 is also encoded by other nucleotide sequences in the sample. CDR3 region: CASSVTSNQPQHF. The CDR3 nucleotides read TGTGCCAGCAGCGTTACGAGCAATCAGCCCCAGCATTTT. The rearrangement uses TRBV9 and TRBJ1-5; no reliable D call. Germline V gene lookup returns CDR1 SGDLS and CDR2 YYNGEE. V gave up 2 bases and J gave up 1 base, with 4 bases separating them. The CDR3 runs 13 residues.

The J gene is TRBJ1-1, the V gene TRBV7-9, with D possibly TRBD1 on 5 matching bases. The germline CDR1 and CDR2 sequences are SEHNR and FQNEAQ (reference sequence). This CDR3 is built from 15 residues. V lost 1 base, J lost 7 bases, and 16 bases lay in between. As DNA, the CDR3 is TGTGCCAGCAGCTTAGGGGTCGGGGGACGGATTGAAGCTTTCTTT. Its translation is CASSLGVGGRIEAFF. The complete variable domain, with remaining parts taken from reference TRBV7-9 and TRBJ1-1, reads DTGVSQNPRHKITKRGQNVTFRCDPISEHNRLYWYRQTLGQGPEFLTYFQNEAQLEKSRLLSDRFSAERPKGSFSTLEIQRTEQGDSAMYLCASSLGVGGRIEAFFGQGTRLTVV.

The V call is TRBV6-5, the J call TRBJ2-7; D might be TRBD1 (6 bases). V lost 0 bases and J lost 3, with 15 bases in between. Germline lookup yields CDR1 MNHEY and CDR2 SVGAGI. The length of the CDR3 is 16 residues. In nucleotides, the CDR3 is TGTGCCAGCAGTTACTCGTATGGGACATCGAACTACGAGCAGTACTTC. Encoded protein: CASSYSYGTSNYEQYF.

V is TRBV7-9 and J is TRBJ2-5, with no clear D. The germline V gene has CDR1 SEHNR and CDR2 FQNEAQ (reference sequence). Trimming cost V 5 bases and J 2 bases, with 9 bases left between them. There are 13 residues in the CDR3. CDR3 sequence reads: CASSNGTQETQYF. The DNA of the CDR3 is TGTGCCAGCAGCAACGGCACACAAGAGACCCAGTACTTC.

Concerning this clone itself: The identical CDR3 is also encoded by other nucleotide sequences in the sample. V is TRBV27 and J is TRBJ2-7; D gene ambiguous. From germline, CDR1 is MNHEY and CDR2 SMNVEV (reference sequence). CDR3 size: 13 residues. Trimming left V 6 bases short and J 3 bases short, with 12 bases between. The CDR3 loop is CASSPRHGYEQYF. The CDR3, as DNA: TGTGCCAGCAGCCCCCGGCACGGCTACGAGCAGTACTTC.

J is TRBJ2-3 and V is TRBV15; 7 positions agree with TRBD2. CDR3 length: 17 amino acids. After removal of 0 bases from V and 0 bases from J, the junction contained 6 bases not matched to a gene. CDR1 and CDR2 (germline): LNHNV, YYDKDF (reference sequence). The CDR3 nucleotides read TGTGCCACCAGCAGAGATCGGGACTACATAAGCACAGATACGCAGTATTTT. It codes for CATSRDRDYISTDTQYF.

The chain couples TRBV2 to TRBJ2-1, with 9 positions matching TRBD2. The ends lost 4 bases at V and 3 bases at J; junction bases unmatched: 7. This CDR3 is 16 amino acids long. Looked up from germline, CDR1 is SNHLY and CDR2 is FYNNEI. CDR3 amino acids: CASSGIPSGIYNEQFF. CDR3 DNA sequence: TGTGCCAGCAGTGGGATACCTAGCGGGATCTACAATGAGCAGTTCTTC.

The chain has TRBV30 and TRBJ2-7, with 7 bases matching TRBD1. Trimming at V came to 3 bases and at J to 7 bases, leaving 12 bases not matched to a gene. CDR1 and CDR2 (germline): GTSNPN, SVGIG (reference sequence). CDR3 length: 14 residues. CDR3 sequence reads: CAWRGDRPTSEQYF. DNA for the CDR3: TGTGCCTGGAGAGGGGACAGACCCACGAGTGAGCAGTACTTC.

V is TRBV9 and J is TRBJ2-5; 7 nucleotides align to TRBD2. V lost 4 bases to trimming and J lost 5 bases; unmatched junction nucleotides: 8. CDR1 is SGDLS and CDR2 is YYNGEE in the germline V gene. The CDR3 consists of 14 residues. The CDR3 sequence is CASSLGLGVETQYF. In DNA, the CDR3 is TGTGCCAGCAGCTTAGGACTAGGTGTGGAGACCCAGTACTTC.

This clone appeared a single time. This rearrangement joins TRBV7-9 to TRBJ2-5; D is ambiguous. V shed 3 bases and J shed 3 bases, with 8 bases lying between them. This CDR3 is 13 amino acids long. The germline CDR1 and CDR2 sequences are SEHNR and FQNEAQ (reference sequence). The CDR3 here is CASSFDSEETQYF. The CDR3 region has the DNA TGTGCCAGCAGCTTTGACTCAGAAGAGACCCAGTACTTC.

Only one count was recorded for this clone. The chain uses TRBV5-8 and TRBJ1-2; D is unresolved. V was cut by 3 bases and J by 7 bases, with 16 bases left in between. Germline V lookup: CDR1 SGHTS, CDR2 YDEGEE. This CDR3 is 14 amino acids long. The CDR3 region is CASSSPWRGGGYTF. CDR3 bases: TGTGCCAGCAGCTCTCCCTGGAGAGGCGGTGGCTACACCTTC. The variable domain in full, completed from reference TRBV5-8 and TRBJ1-2, reads EAGVTQSPTHLIKTRGQQATLRCSPISGHTSVYWYQQALGLGLQFLLWYDEGEERNRGNFPPRFSGRQFPNYSSELNVNALELEDSALYLCASSSPWRGGGYTFGSGTRLTVV.

This chain joins TRBV5-1 and TRBJ1-1; D possibly corresponds to TRBD1 (5 bases). V was pared by 1 base and J by 8 bases, with 15 bases between. Germline V gene data show CDR1 as SGHRS and CDR2 as YFSETQ. The CDR3 is 14 residues long. The CDR3 is CASSLHRGSSEAFF. The CDR3 region has the DNA TGCGCCAGCAGCTTGCATAGGGGATCGTCCGAAGCTTTCTTT.

This clone came up once. This CDR3 is also generated by other DNA sequences in the sample. This rearrangement joins TRBV4-3 to TRBJ2-1; the D is unclear. V dropped 1 base and J dropped 4 bases, with 5 bases sitting between them. This CDR3 is built from 13 residues. Germline values: CDR1 LGHNA, CDR2 YSLEER. The CDR3 coding sequence is TGCGCCAGCAGCCAAGGAGGATACAATGAGCAGTTCTTC. Amino acids: CASSQGGYNEQFF.